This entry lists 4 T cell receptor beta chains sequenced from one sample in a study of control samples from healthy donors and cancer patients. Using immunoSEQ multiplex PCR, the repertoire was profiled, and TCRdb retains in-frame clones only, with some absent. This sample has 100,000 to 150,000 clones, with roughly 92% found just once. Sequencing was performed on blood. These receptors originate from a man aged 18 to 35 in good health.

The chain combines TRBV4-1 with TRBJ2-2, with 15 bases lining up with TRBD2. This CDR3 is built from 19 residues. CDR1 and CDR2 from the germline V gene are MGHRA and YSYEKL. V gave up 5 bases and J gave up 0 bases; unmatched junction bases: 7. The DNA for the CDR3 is TGCGCCAGCAGCTCGCCCGGACTAGCGGGGGGGTCGAACACCGGGGAGCTGTTTTTT. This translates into CASSSPGLAGGSNTGELFF.

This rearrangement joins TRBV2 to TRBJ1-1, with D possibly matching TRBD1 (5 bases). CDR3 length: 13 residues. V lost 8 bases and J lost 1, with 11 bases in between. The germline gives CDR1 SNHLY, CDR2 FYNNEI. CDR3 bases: TGTGCCAGCGCTATCGGGGGGAACACTGAAGCTTTCTTT. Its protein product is CASAIGGNTEAFF.

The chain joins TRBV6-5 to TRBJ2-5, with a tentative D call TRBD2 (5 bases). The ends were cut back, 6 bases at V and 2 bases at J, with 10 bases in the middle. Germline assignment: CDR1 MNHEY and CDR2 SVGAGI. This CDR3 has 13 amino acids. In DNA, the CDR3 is TGTGCCAGCAGACGGAGGCGGCAAGAGACCCAGTACTTC. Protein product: CASRRRRQETQYF.

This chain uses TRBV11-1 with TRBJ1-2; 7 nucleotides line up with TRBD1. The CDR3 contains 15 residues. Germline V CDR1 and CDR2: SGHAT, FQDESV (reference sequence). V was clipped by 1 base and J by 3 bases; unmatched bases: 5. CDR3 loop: CASSLEGQNYYGYTF. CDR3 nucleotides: TGTGCCAGCAGCTTAGAGGGACAGAACTACTATGGCTACACCTTC.